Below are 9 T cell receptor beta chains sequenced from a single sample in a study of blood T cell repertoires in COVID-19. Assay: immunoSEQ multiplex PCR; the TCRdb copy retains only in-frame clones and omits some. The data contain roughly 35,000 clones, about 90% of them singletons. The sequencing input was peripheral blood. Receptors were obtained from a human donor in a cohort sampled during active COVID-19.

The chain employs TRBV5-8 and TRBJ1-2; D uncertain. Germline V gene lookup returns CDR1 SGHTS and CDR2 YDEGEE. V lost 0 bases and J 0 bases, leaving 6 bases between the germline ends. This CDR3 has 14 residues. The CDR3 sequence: CASSLGATNYGYTF. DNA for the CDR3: TGTGCCAGCAGCTTGGGGGCCACTAACTATGGCTACACCTTC.

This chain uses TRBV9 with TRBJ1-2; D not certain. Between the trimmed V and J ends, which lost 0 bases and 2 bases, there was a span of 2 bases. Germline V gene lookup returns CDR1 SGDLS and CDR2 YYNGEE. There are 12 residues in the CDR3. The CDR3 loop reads CASSVANYGYTF. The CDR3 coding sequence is TGTGCCAGCAGCGTAGCGAACTATGGCTACACCTTC.

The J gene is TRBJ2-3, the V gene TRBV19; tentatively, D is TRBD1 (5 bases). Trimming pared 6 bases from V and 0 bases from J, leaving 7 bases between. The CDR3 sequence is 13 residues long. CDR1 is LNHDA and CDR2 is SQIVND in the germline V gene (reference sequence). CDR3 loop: CASRGASTDTQYF. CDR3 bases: TGTGCCAGTAGAGGGGCTAGCACAGATACGCAGTATTTT.

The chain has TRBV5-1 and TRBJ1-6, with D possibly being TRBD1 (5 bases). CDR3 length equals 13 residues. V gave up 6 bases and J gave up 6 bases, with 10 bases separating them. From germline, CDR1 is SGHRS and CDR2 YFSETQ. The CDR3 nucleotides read TGCGCCAGCAAGGAGGGGCCTAATTCACCCCTCCACTTT. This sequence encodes CASKEGPNSPLHF.

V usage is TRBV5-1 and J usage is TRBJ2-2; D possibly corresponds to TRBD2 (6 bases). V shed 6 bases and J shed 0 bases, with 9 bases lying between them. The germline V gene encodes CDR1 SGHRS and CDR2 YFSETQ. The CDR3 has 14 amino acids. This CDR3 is CASNAGTNTGELFF. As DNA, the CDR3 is TGCGCCAGCAACGCGGGAACGAACACCGGGGAGCTGTTTTTT.

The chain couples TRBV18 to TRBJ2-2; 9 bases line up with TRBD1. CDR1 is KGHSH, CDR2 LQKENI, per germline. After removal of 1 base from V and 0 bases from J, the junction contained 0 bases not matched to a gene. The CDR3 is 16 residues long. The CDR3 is CASSPRTGANTGELFF. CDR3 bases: TGTGCCAGCTCACCACGGACAGGGGCGAACACCGGGGAGCTGTTTTTT.

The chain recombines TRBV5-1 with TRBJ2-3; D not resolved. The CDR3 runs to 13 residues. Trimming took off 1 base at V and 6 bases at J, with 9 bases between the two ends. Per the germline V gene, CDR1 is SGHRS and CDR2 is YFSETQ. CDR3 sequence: CASSLTLADTQYF. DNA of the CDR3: TGCGCCAGCAGCTTGACCCTCGCGGATACGCAGTATTTT. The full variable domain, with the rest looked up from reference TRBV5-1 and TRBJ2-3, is KAGVTQTPRYLIKTRGQQVTLSCSPISGHRSVSWYQQTPGQGLQFLFEYFSETQRNKGNFPGRFSGRQFSNSRSEMNVSTLELGDSALYLCASSLTLADTQYFGPGTRLTVL.

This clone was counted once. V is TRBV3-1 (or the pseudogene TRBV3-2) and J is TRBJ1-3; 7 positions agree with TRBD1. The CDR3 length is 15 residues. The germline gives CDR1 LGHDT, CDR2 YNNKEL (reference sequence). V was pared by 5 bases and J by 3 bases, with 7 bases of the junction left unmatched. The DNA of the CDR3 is TGTGCCAGCAGCTTCGACACAGGGGTTGGAAACACCATATATTTT. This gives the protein CASSFDTGVGNTIYF.

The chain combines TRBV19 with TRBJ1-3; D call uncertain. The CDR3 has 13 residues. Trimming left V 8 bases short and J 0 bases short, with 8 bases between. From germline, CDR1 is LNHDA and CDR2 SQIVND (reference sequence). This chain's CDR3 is CASAQASGNTIYF. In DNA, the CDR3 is TGTGCCAGTGCCCAGGCCTCTGGAAACACCATATATTTT.